This T cell receptor (beta chain) was sequenced during a study of shared clonotypes between healthy human individuals. Study context: Per-donor plates numbered three CD4 naive, three CD4 memory, two CD8 naive and one CD8 memory. Overall study findings and caveats: Generally, naive subsets (rather than memory subsets) showed larger estimated richness. Sample collection involved blood only; tissue repertoires are likely different.

Trimming removed 6 bases at V and 2 bases at J, with 25 bases between. In germline, CDR1 is MNHEY, CDR2 SMNVEV (reference sequence). The CDR3 has 18 amino acids. Note on this clone: The antigen remains unidentified.

Sorted-subset replicate PCR reactions were performed with approximately 200 ng DNA, corresponding to tens of thousands of T cell genomes. Some clones are missing from TCRdb's copy, which holds only in-frame ones; the method was immunoSEQ multiplex PCR. This table has approximately 740,000 clones, 74% appearing once. Sequencing used memory CD4+ T cells sorted from blood. As to subset: CD45RA-negative fraction. This TCR came from a woman in her 30s in good health. The gene calls are TRBV27 and TRBJ1-1, with a weak D call TRBD1 (6 bases). The CDR3 spells CASSSSGQPRNLNTEAFF. For the CDR3, the DNA is TGTGCCAGCAGCTCGAGCGGACAGCCCAGGAATCTAAACACTGAAGCTTTCTTT.